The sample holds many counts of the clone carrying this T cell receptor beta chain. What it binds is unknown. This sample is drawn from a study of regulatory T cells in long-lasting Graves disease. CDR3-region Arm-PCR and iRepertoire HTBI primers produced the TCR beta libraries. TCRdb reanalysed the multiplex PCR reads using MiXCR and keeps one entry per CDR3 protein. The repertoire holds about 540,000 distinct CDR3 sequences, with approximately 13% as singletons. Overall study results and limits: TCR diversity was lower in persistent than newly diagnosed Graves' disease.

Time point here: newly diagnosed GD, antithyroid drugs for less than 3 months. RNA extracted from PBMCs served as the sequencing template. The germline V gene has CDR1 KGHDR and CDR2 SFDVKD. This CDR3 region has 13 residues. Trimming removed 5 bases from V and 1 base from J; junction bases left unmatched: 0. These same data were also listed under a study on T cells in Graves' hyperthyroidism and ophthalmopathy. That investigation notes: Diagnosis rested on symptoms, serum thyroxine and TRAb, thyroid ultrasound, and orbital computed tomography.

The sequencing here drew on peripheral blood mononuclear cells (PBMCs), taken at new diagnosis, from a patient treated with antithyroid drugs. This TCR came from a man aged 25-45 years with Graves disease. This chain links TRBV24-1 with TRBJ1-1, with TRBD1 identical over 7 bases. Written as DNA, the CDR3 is TGTGCCACCAGTGGACAGGGGAACACTGAAGCTTTCTTT. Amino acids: CATSGQGNTEAFF.